What follows are 28 T cell receptor beta chains derived from one specimen sequenced in a study of blood T cell repertoires in COVID-19. Method: immunoSEQ multiplex PCR; TCRdb's copy keeps in-frame clones and lacks some. The sample lists about 120,000 clones, around nine tenths occurring once. The sequencing sample was made of peripheral blood. The receptors shown here come from a woman aged 65 to 85 with COVID-19, enrolled during active disease.

V is TRBV3-1 (or the pseudogene TRBV3-2) and J is TRBJ1-5; 9 bases map to TRBD1. CDR1 and CDR2 (germline): LGHDT, YNNKEL (reference sequence). This CDR3 comprises 13 residues. The V and J ends lost 1 base and 13 bases, in that order; junction bases with no gene match: 5. CDR3 sequence: CASSQATGGPQHF. The CDR3 nucleotides read TGTGCCAGCAGCCAAGCTACAGGGGGCCCTCAGCATTTT.

J is TRBJ1-3 and V is TRBV5-1, with 9 bases lining up with TRBD1. With 0 bases clipped from V and 0 bases from J, the junction kept 7 bases outside the gene matches. Germline CDR1 and CDR2: SGHRS and YFSETQ. This CDR3 has 18 amino acids. CDR3 amino acids: CASSLAQGAKLSGNTIYF. CDR3 sequence (DNA): TGCGCCAGCAGCTTGGCACAGGGGGCGAAACTCTCTGGAAACACCATATATTTT.

The chain joins TRBV29-1 to TRBJ2-5, with 7 nucleotides matching TRBD1. CDR1 and CDR2 (germline): SQVTM, ANQGSEA. The V and J ends lost 4 bases and 5 bases, in that order; junction bases with no gene match: 4. CDR3 size: 12 residues. CDR3 bases: TGCAGCGTTGCTAGGGGGCTGGAGACCCAGTACTTC. It encodes CSVARGLETQYF.

A single count supports this clone. V usage is TRBV5-6 and J usage is TRBJ1-3; D might be TRBD1 (6 bases). The V and J ends lost 4 bases and 0 bases respectively, with 11 bases between them. CDR3 length equals 15 residues. The germline V gene encodes CDR1 SGHDT and CDR2 YYEEEE. Here the CDR3 DNA reads TGTGCCAGCAGCATGACAGGATTCTCTGGAAACACCATATATTTT. Translating it yields CASSMTGFSGNTIYF.

The rearrangement joins TRBV19 to TRBJ1-1, with 9 bases identical to TRBD1. This CDR3 is built from 17 residues. CDR1 LNHDA and CDR2 SQIVND come from the germline V gene (reference sequence). Germline trimming cut 5 bases from V and 2 bases from J; bases unmatched to any gene: 12. This CDR3 reads CASSSPRTGAPNTEAFF. The CDR3 coding sequence is TGTGCCAGTAGTTCGCCAAGGACAGGGGCCCCCAACACTGAAGCTTTCTTT.

As regards this clone: Other DNA sequences in this specimen translate into the identical CDR3. The chain uses TRBV11-2 and TRBJ2-7, with 9 nucleotides matching TRBD1. J was trimmed by 0 bases and V by 4 bases; bases with no gene match: 1. Germline CDR1 and CDR2: SGHAT and FQNNGV. The length of the CDR3 is 14 residues. The CDR3 sequence is CASSSGQGSYEQYF. In nucleotides, the CDR3 is TGTGCCAGCAGCTCGGGACAGGGCTCCTACGAGCAGTACTTC.

The V gene is TRBV3-1 (or the pseudogene TRBV3-2), the J gene TRBJ1-2, with D perhaps TRBD1 (6 bases). Germline values: CDR1 LGHDT, CDR2 YNNKEL (reference sequence). Trimming removed 0 bases at V and 0 bases at J, with 11 bases between. The CDR3 extends over 16 amino acids. CDR3 amino acids: CASSQDDRLANYGYTF. The CDR3 coding sequence is TGTGCCAGCAGCCAAGACGACAGGCTAGCTAACTATGGCTACACCTTC.

The V and J genes are TRBV6-6 and TRBJ1-2, with D maybe TRBD1 (5 bases). V lost 0 bases to trimming and J lost 7 bases, with 9 bases between them. Germline V CDR1 and CDR2: MNHNY, SVGAGI (reference sequence). The CDR3 sequence is 13 residues long. The CDR3, as DNA: TGTGCCAGCAGTTACTCGCTAGGGGCTGGCTACACCTTC. Translation gives CASSYSLGAGYTF.

The chain joins TRBV4-1 to TRBJ2-5; TRBD2 matches 8 bases. The V gene's germline CDR1 is MGHRA and CDR2 YSYEKL. The ends lost 5 bases at V and 4 bases at J; junction bases unmatched: 6. This CDR3 comprises 14 residues. As DNA, the CDR3 is TGCGCCAGCAGCGAACTAGCGGAGGGAGAGACCCAGTACTTC. Protein sequence: CASSELAEGETQYF.

The chain links TRBV2 to TRBJ1-5, with 7 bases fitting TRBD1. V was pared by 7 bases and J by 1 base, with 1 base of the junction left unmatched. This CDR3 contains 13 residues. Per the germline V gene, CDR1 is SNHLY and CDR2 is FYNNEI. The CDR3 spells CASKGGSNQPQHF. The DNA for the CDR3 is TGTGCCAGCAAAGGGGGCAGCAATCAGCCCCAGCATTTT.

V is TRBV6-1 and J is TRBJ2-1, with 14 bases fitting TRBD2. V lost 4 bases and J lost 6; bases outside the gene matches: 5. The CDR3 runs 16 residues. Germline CDR1 and CDR2: MNHNS and SASEGT. In DNA, the CDR3 is TGTGCCAGCAGTGCCCGACTAGCGGGGGGGCTCAATGAGCAGTTCTTC. Translation gives CASSARLAGGLNEQFF.

The V call is TRBV15, the J call TRBJ1-1; a weak D match, TRBD1 (6 bases). V was trimmed by 0 bases and J by 2 bases, leaving 13 bases between them. CDR1 is LNHNV and CDR2 is YYDKDF in the germline V gene (reference sequence). CDR3 length equals 16 residues. The CDR3 DNA reads TGTGCCACCAGCAGAGATCTAGGACAGAGTAACACTGAAGCTTTCTTT. Amino acids: CATSRDLGQSNTEAFF.

The chain has TRBV28 and TRBJ2-7, with 15 bases that match TRBD2. The trim removed 5 bases at V and 3 bases at J, leaving 8 bases unmatched. From germline, CDR1 is MDHEN and CDR2 SYDVKM. CDR3 size: 17 residues. CDR3 in DNA: TGTGCCAGCAGTCCGGGGACTAGCGGGGGGCCATGCTACGAGCAGTACTTC. Encoded protein: CASSPGTSGGPCYEQYF.

The V gene is TRBV7-9, the J gene TRBJ1-1; tentative D call: TRBD1 (5 bases). V shed 1 base and J shed 0 bases, with 12 bases lying between them. The CDR3 extends over 16 amino acids. Germline V gene data show CDR1 as SEHNR and CDR2 as FQNEAQ (reference sequence). The CDR3 nucleotides read TGTGCCAGCAGCTTAGGCGGCGGGGCACTGAACACTGAAGCTTTCTTT. This encodes CASSLGGGALNTEAFF. Together with reference TRBV7-9 and TRBJ1-1, the CDR3 gives the full variable domain: DTGVSQNPRHKITKRGQNVTFRCDPISEHNRLYWYRQTLGQGPEFLTYFQNEAQLEKSRLLSDRFSAERPKGSFSTLEIQRTEQGDSAMYLCASSLGGGALNTEAFFGQGTRLTVV.

In this sample, this clone turned up a few times. The gene calls are TRBV5-8 and TRBJ1-1, with TRBD1 as a possible D gene (6 bases). Germline loops: CDR1 SGHTS, CDR2 YDEGEE. The V end was cut by 8 bases, the J end by 0 bases, with 17 bases between. The CDR3 is 15 residues long. The CDR3 protein is CASTFQGFMNTEAFF. Here the CDR3 DNA reads TGTGCCAGTACGTTCCAGGGGTTCATGAACACTGAAGCTTTCTTT.

The chain couples TRBV5-5 to TRBJ1-2; TRBD1 might be the D (5 bases). This CDR3 is 13 amino acids long. Trimming removed 4 bases from V and 5 bases from J, with 12 bases in between. CDR1 and CDR2 (germline): SGHKS, YYEKEE (reference sequence). The CDR3: CASSPEQVYGYTF. DNA for the CDR3: TGTGCCAGCAGCCCGGAACAGGTTTATGGCTACACCTTC.

V usage is TRBV27 and J usage is TRBJ1-5; TRBD1 matches at 8 bases. Germline assignment: CDR1 MNHEY and CDR2 SMNVEV (reference sequence). The CDR3 runs 16 residues. V was clipped by 2 bases and J by 0 bases; unmatched bases: 3. CDR3 protein: CASSLTGGNSNQPQHF. The DNA of the CDR3 is TGTGCCAGCAGTTTAACAGGGGGTAATAGCAATCAGCCCCAGCATTTT.

The chain links TRBV6-5 to TRBJ2-5, with 7 bases lining up with TRBD1. Per germline, CDR1 MNHEY and CDR2 SVGAGI. The V gene end was trimmed by 6 bases and the J gene end by 1 base; junction bases not matched to a gene: 5. This CDR3 spans 14 amino acids. In nucleotides, the CDR3 is TGTGCCAGCAGCCGTAGGGACAGCCAAGAGACCCAGTACTTC. This translates into CASSRRDSQETQYF.

This chain connects TRBV3-1 (or the pseudogene TRBV3-2) to TRBJ2-2, with 8 positions matching TRBD1. The germline gives CDR1 LGHDT, CDR2 YNNKEL (reference sequence). The V and J ends lost 3 bases and 5 bases, in that order; junction bases with no gene match: 2. The CDR3 spans 14 residues. The chain's CDR3 is CASSHDRGTGELFF. The CDR3 region has the DNA TGTGCCAGCAGCCATGACAGGGGTACCGGGGAGCTGTTTTTT.

The chain recombines TRBV7-2 with TRBJ1-4; 8 nucleotides align to TRBD1. The CDR3 totals 13 residues. Germline lookup yields CDR1 SGHTA and CDR2 FQGNSA. With 5 bases clipped from V and 10 bases from J, the junction kept 6 bases outside the gene matches. In DNA form, the CDR3 reads TGTGCCAGCAGCAGTCCCCAGGGGGCAAAACTGTTTTTT. It translates to CASSSPQGAKLFF.

This chain links TRBV3-1 (or the pseudogene TRBV3-2) with TRBJ2-3, with TRBD2 matching 9 bases. From germline, CDR1 is LGHDT and CDR2 YNNKEL (reference sequence). Trimming took 8 bases from V and 0 from J; bases not matched to a gene: 3. CDR3 size: 14 residues. The CDR3 loop is CASQRGASTDTQYF. The CDR3, as DNA: TGTGCCAGCCAGCGGGGGGCTAGCACAGATACGCAGTATTTT.

The CDR3 DNA is TGTGCCAGCAGTTACTCGGACAGGGGGGGTGAGCAGTTCTTC. Its translation is CASSYSDRGGEQFF. The chain recombines TRBV6-5 with TRBJ2-1, with 10 bases fitting TRBD1. The J segment lost 9 bases and the V segment lost 0 bases, leaving 2 bases of the junction unmatched. This CDR3 is 14 amino acids long. Germline CDR1 MNHEY, CDR2 SVGAGI.

The chain carries TRBV5-1 and TRBJ1-4, with D unresolved. Trimming removed 1 base at V and 7 bases at J, with 14 bases between. Germline V lookup: CDR1 SGHRS, CDR2 YFSETQ. The CDR3 consists of 15 residues. This CDR3 is CASSLNRDNAEKLFF. CDR3 coding DNA: TGCGCCAGCAGCTTGAATCGCGACAATGCTGAAAAACTGTTTTTT.

V and J are TRBV5-8 and TRBJ2-6; possible D gene TRBD1, 5 bases. Germline CDR1 and CDR2: SGHTS and YDEGEE. The CDR3 totals 17 residues. V was cut by 4 bases and J by 3 bases, with 17 bases left in between. CDR3 sequence: CASSRALGARGANVLTF. The DNA for the CDR3 is TGTGCCAGCAGCCGTGCCCTAGGGGCACGTGGGGCCAACGTCCTGACTTTC.

The count of this clone is one. This sequence joins TRBV5-1 and TRBJ1-3; 8 bases match TRBD1. The length of the CDR3 is 18 residues. CDR1 and CDR2 (germline): SGHRS, YFSETQ. V trimming: 1 base; J trimming: 0 bases; junction bases outside the gene matches: 9. CDR3 residues: CASSLNPGTGLSGNTIYF. The CDR3 DNA reads as TGCGCCAGCAGCTTGAACCCCGGGACAGGCCTCTCTGGAAACACCATATATTTT.

This clone was found once. The chain carries TRBV5-1 and TRBJ2-7; 11 bases line up with TRBD1. J gave up 3 bases and V 0 bases, and 5 bases lay outside the gene matches. Germline lookup yields CDR1 SGHRS and CDR2 YFSETQ. The CDR3 sequence is 16 residues long. The CDR3 DNA reads as TGCGCCAGCAGCTTGGCCGCCGGGACAGGGGGCTACGAGCAGTACTTC. Amino acid sequence: CASSLAAGTGGYEQYF.

This sequence joins TRBV7-2 and TRBJ2-3; TRBD1 agrees at 9 bases. V lost 5 bases and J lost 4; bases outside the gene matches: 4. Germline lookup yields CDR1 SGHTA and CDR2 FQGNSA. The CDR3 consists of 14 residues. This CDR3 reads CASSVDRGADTQYF. CDR3 in DNA: TGTGCCAGCAGCGTCGACAGGGGGGCAGATACGCAGTATTTT.

This clone was observed a single time. The chain has TRBV29-1 and TRBJ2-7; 10 bases are a match to TRBD1. CDR1 and CDR2 from the germline V gene are SQVTM and ANQGSEA. The CDR3 has 13 residues. V shed 7 bases and J 5 bases; nucleotides not matched to a gene: 8. CDR3 residues: CSALRTGGHEQYF. The CDR3 coding sequence is TGCAGCGCCCTAAGGACAGGGGGACACGAGCAGTACTTC.